The source of this T cell receptor (beta chain) is a study of cytomegalovirus exposure and HLA in healthy donors (dated by TCRdb to 2015 to 2018). With regard to the full study: In an earlier analysis of 587 of the donors, 276 Gb of sequence data and 90 million to 120 million unique TCR beta sequences from about 179 million T cells were reported. An early release that covered 500 to 800 HLA-typed donors contained approximately 290 gigabases of sequencing data and roughly 84 million unique TCR sequences. Among the roughly 370 genotyped donors, approximately 76% belonged to the genetic ancestry cluster associated with self-reported Caucasian donors. The study was designed to test whether signatures of past pathogen exposure could be identified by cataloging public T cell receptors. The study used immunosequencing to profile the T cell repertoires of approximately 650 subjects and linked those repertoires to cytomegalovirus serostatus. Along with the approximately 650-subject first cohort, a separate validation cohort of over 90 different subjects was used. To predict cytomegalovirus infection status, the study brought together high-throughput TCR immunosequencing, statistical association of individual TCRs with disease status, and machine learning. A later analysis re-examined previously published TCR beta repertoires from hundreds of donors and added high-resolution HLA genotyping to investigate patterns of TCR occurrence. Rather than using new phenotypic data, the later analysis identified candidate immune exposures from TCR beta sequences and from how often those sequences occurred across donors. An earlier analysis of fewer than 750 of the donors used high-throughput TCR beta sequencing to judge whether each TCR beta V gene segment behaved as functional or pseudogenic. Donor age, sex, ethnicity and CMV serostatus were compiled alongside the repertoire data. A later genetic analysis used genome-wide SNP genotypes for about three fifths of the 666 donors, treating that subset as a discovery cohort. All discovery cohort repertoires had been generated on a single sequencing platform. HLA typing covered class I and class II loci at four-digit resolution. The number of typed donors differed by locus: 629-630 for A, B, C, DRB1 and DQB1; approximately 540 for DQA1; around 610 for DPA1; and 400 to 480 for DPB1. Roughly 5 DR-DQ haplotypes were handled as single units for association and clustering because linkage in the cohort was strong. Among about 370 genotyped donors of the cohort, an average of roughly 230,000 unique TCR beta nucleotide sequences was sequenced per donor, of which approximately 19% were non-productive.

V loses 0 bases of germline sequence and J loses 1 base, and the interval between the two ends is 10 bases. Reading the germline V gene gives CDR1 SGDLS and CDR2 YYNGEE. There are 15 amino acids in the CDR3, from cysteine to phenylalanine inclusive. Just the 45-base CDR3 DNA is kept, in frame starting at base 1. Here is what the overall study found, with its caveats: Cytomegalovirus status was reported to be diagnosed by the classifier with high specificity and sensitivity in both the original and validation cohorts. A cluster of highly shared sequence variants was judged likely to be a technical artifact of the sequencing pipeline. This cohort had only TCR beta chains sequenced, and the lack of alpha or paired-chain data limited which features could be detected. A later genetic analysis reported fewer N-insertions in productive TCRs among donors in an Asian-associated ancestry cluster than the roughly 700-donor mean. Most TCR sequences were observed very rarely across donors, whereas some public TCRs were present in many individuals. In a later analysis, the rate of TCR association differed among HLA loci, with DRB1 alleles having the most associated TCRs and HLA-C alleles having the fewest. It was suggested by the authors that the approach could potentially be generalized to other disease states and immunological phenotypes. CMV serostatus was the only immune exposure information available for the cohort. The presence/absence analyses assumed that sequencing depth was roughly uniform across donors, and that assumption may not be true. In an earlier analysis of fewer than 750 of the donors, most TCR beta V segments were observed in productive rearrangements about 87% or about 30% of the time, broadly matching IMGT annotations. Correlated functional status among segregating V segments might reflect linkage disequilibrium, but an unknown experimental factor could not be ruled out. Specific HLA alleles were associated with 16,951 TCR beta sequences at a false discovery rate of 0.05 in a later analysis. Some IMGT-functional V segments, including TRBV6-2 and TRBV6-3, could not be told apart with the 87-base-pair reads, so those segments were excluded. A later analysis reported that several top co-occurrence clusters appeared linked to parvovirus B19, influenza, CMV and Epstein-Barr virus. HLA typing was unavailable for some donors at each locus, so association tests used only the typed subset. Because counts were too low, seventeen rarely observed V segments, including chromosome 9 orphons, were excluded from the earlier analysis of about 500 of the donors. In the study, 150 to 200 TCR beta chains were listed as associated with cytomegalovirus. Assigning TCR associations to individual alleles was difficult when HLA alleles, especially DR and DQ, strongly co-occurred. In vitro tests confirmed that a few of the cytomegalovirus-associated TCR beta chains recognize cytomegalovirus antigens. According to a later analysis, most CMV-associated TCR beta chains appeared to be HLA-restricted, and the HLA associations seemed to be driven largely by CMV exposure. A further reported finding was that TCR beta sequences accurately predicted the HLA-A and HLA-B alleles for most subjects in the first cohort. Compared with equally common non-associated chains, HLA-associated TCR beta chains in a later analysis were more clonally expanded and had lower generation probabilities. V-gene and J-gene trimming of TCR beta chains was associated with a missense DCLRE1C variant in a later genetic analysis, and the association was replicated in an independent cohort.

Concerning this clone: The antigen this receptor binds is unknown. No base qualities exist here, and no much larger clone lies one base off it.

Library construction relied on the immunoSEQ multiplex PCR assay. The multiplex PCR relied on a mix of 60 forward primers for TCR Vbeta segments and 13 reverse primers for TCR Jbeta segments. A multiplex PCR assay on genomic DNA amplified the CDR3 region of rearranged TCR beta genes. The amplified TCR beta libraries were sequenced on the Illumina HiSeq System as 87-base-pair reads. The authors' analysis ran thus. A later analysis tallied around 87 million unique TCR beta chains across the 700 or so repertoires, and about 10 million of those chains were shared by two or more donors. Raw reads were error-corrected and collapsed into unique sequences with a nearest-neighbor algorithm that merged closely related sequences to remove PCR and sequencing errors. V, D and J gene segments were assigned by aligning CDR3 sequences to IMGT reference sequences. For a sequence to be retained, a match of at least six nucleotides was required to both a V gene segment and a J gene segment. A rearrangement counted as productive if the CDR3 had no stop codons and remained in frame with V and J, and every other rearrangement counted as non-productive. Following IMGT convention, CDR3 was defined as the stretch from the second conserved V-encoded cysteine to the conserved J-encoded phenylalanine. The earlier analysis of around 640 of the donors excluded sequences that lacked an unambiguous match to a single V gene segment. In an earlier analysis of 450 to 750 of the donors, a V segment was called functional when productive rearrangements were above 56.7%, and segregating when the standard deviation between donors exceeded 5%. A statistical classification framework was built for diagnosing cytomegalovirus status from the catalog of TCR beta chain sequences. A later analysis assigned V and J genes by comparing TCR nucleotide sequences with IMGT/GENE-DB human TR gene sequences. Using the TCRdist pipeline, a later analysis assigned CDR3 sequences along with most-parsimonious VDJ recombination scenarios. In a later analysis, each TCR beta chain was defined by its CDR3 amino acid sequence together with its V-gene family, and reads lacking a unique V-gene family were excluded. As a way to deal with suspected cross-contamination and a sequencing artifact, a later analysis dropped roughly 600 nucleotide sequences that were highly shared and had low generation probability. A later analysis calculated a clonal expansion index for each public chain from normalized within-repertoire ranks of inferred template counts. Generation probabilities in a later analysis came from a VDJ recombination model fitted to out-of-frame rearrangements, and those results were checked against IGoR. A later analysis scored TCR-TCR, TCR-HLA and TCR-CMV co-occurrence with hypergeometric tests, applying a repertoire-size bias correction to TCR pairs. To estimate false discovery rates, a later analysis permuted the HLA or CMV assignments 20 times. In a later analysis, co-occurring TCRs were grouped using DBSCAN, and TCRdist sequence similarity was added for clustering within HLA-allele-positive subsets. Repertoires with fewer than 30,000 or more than 120,000 public chains, plus five repertoires with anomalous nucleotide sharing, were excluded from co-occurrence clustering. Imported from immuneACCESS, the table was reduced by TCRdb to in-frame sequences with V and J called. These copies leave out some clones; in studies compared against another copy, an unresolved V gene accounts for under half, and the cause of the remainder is not known. V and J calls plus clone size are reproduced from that table; the DNA served to infer D and trimming. The sample contains some 190,000 clones, roughly four fifths of them found a single time. The biggest ten clones account for 3.4% of the sample.

In total, 500 to 700 healthy bone marrow donors made up the cohort. All cohort members were sampled while nominally healthy, although unrecorded immune exposures were likely present. The donor tested CMV seropositive and was one of the 289 seropositive cohort members. A peripheral blood sample was provided by each donor, and peripheral blood mononuclear cells were used for TCR beta sequencing. The Qiagen DNeasy Blood Extraction Kit was used to extract genomic DNA from the blood cell samples. The sequence was obtained from a middle-aged man in good health and CMV-seropositive. This sequence uses TRBV9 and TRBJ2-5; possibly the D gene is TRBD2, per 5 matching bases. The sequenced sample consisted of PBMCs. The CDR3 protein is CASSVAGGSQETQYF. Read as DNA, the sequence is TGTGCCAGCAGCGTAGCTGGAGGCAGCCAAGAGACCCAGTACTTC.